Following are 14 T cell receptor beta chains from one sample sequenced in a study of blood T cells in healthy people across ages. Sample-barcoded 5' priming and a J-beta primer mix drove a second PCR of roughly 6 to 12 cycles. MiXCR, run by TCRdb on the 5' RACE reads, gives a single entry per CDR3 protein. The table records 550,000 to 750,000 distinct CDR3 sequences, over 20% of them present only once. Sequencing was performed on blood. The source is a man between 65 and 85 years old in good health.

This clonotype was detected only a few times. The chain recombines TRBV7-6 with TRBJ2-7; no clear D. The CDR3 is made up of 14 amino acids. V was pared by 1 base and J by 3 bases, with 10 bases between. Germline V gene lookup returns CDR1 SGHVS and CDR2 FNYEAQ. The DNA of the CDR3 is TGTGCCAGCAGCTTAGATCTTGGCGACTACGAGCAGTACTTC. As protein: CASSLDLGDYEQYF.

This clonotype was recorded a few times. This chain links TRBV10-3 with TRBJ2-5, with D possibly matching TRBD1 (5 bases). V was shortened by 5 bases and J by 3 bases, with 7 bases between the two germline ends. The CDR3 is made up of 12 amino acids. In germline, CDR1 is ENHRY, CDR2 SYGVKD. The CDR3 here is CAISLTEETQYF. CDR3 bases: TGTGCCATCAGTCTGACAGAAGAGACCCAGTACTTC.

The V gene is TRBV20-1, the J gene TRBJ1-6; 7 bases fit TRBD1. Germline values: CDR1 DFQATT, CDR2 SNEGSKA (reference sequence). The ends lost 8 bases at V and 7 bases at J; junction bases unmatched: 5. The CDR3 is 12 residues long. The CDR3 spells CSTGTANSPLHF. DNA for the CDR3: TGCAGTACCGGGACAGCAAATTCACCCCTCCACTTT.

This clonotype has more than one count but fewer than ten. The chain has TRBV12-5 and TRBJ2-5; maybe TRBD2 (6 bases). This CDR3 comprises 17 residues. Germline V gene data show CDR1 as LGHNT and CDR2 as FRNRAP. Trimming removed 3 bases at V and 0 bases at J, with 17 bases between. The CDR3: CASGLVRRDWYQETQYF. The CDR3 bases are TGTGCTAGTGGTTTAGTCCGGCGGGACTGGTACCAAGAGACCCAGTACTTC. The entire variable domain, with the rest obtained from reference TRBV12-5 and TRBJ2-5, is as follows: DARVTQTPRHKVTEMGQEVTMRCQPILGHNTVFWYRQTMMQGLELLAYFRNRAPLDDSGMPKDRFSAEMPDATLATLKIQPSEPRDSAVYFCASGLVRRDWYQETQYFGPGTRLLVL.

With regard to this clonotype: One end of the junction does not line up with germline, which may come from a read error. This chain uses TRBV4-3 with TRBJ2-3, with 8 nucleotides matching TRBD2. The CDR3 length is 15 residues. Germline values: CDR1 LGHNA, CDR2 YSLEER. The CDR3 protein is CASSQAGESTDTQYF. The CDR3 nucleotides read TGCGCCAGCAGTCAAGCGGGAGAAAGCACAGATACGCAGTATTTT.

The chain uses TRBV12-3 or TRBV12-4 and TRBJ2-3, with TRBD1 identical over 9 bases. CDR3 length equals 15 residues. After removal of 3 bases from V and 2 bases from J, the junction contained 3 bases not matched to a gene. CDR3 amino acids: CASSFWTGDTDTQYF. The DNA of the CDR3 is TGTGCCAGCAGTTTTTGGACAGGGGACACAGATACGCAGTATTTT.

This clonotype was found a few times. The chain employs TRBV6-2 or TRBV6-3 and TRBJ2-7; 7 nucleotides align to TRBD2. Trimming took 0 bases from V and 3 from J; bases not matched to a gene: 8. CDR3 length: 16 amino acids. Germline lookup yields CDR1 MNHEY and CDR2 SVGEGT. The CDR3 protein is CASSYSTGGSLYEQYF. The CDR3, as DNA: TGTGCCAGCAGTTACTCAACGGGAGGATCCCTCTACGAGCAGTACTTC.

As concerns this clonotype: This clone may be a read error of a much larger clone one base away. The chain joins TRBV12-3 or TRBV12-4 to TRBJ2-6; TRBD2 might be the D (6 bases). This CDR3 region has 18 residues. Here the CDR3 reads CTSSPRDSDPSGANVLTF. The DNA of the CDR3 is TGTACCAGCAGTCCTCGGGACTCCGACCCCTCTGGGGCCAACGTCCTGACTTTC.

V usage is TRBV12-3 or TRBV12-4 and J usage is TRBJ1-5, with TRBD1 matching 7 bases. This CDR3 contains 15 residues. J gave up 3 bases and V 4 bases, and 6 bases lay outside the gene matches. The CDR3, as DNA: TGTGCCAGCAGTTCTATGGGACAGTACAATCAGCCCCAGCATTTT. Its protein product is CASSSMGQYNQPQHF.

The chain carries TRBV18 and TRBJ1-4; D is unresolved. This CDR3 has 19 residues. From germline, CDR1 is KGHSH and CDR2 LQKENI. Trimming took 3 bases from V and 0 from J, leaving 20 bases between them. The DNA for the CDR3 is TGTGCCAGCTCACCGAATCGGTTGTCAGCCCTATCAACTAATGAAAAACTGTTTTTT. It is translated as CASSPNRLSALSTNEKLFF. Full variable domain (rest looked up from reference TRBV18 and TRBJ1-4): NAGVMQNPRHLVRRRGQEARLRCSPMKGHSHVYWYRQLPEEGLKFMVYLQKENIIDESGMPKERFSAEFPKEGPSILRIQQVVRGDSAAYFCASSPNRLSALSTNEKLFFGSGTQLSVL.

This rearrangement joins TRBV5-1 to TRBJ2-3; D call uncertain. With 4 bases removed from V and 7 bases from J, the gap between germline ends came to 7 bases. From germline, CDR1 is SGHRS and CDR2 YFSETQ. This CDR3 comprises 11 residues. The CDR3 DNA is TGCGCCAGCAGCGTGGGAAATACGCAGTATTTT. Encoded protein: CASSVGNTQYF.

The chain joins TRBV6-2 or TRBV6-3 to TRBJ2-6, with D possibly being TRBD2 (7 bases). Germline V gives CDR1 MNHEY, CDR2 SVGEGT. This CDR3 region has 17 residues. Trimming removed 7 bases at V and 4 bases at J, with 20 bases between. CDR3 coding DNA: TGTGCCAGCACTAACCGCGGGGGCCGTAGGGGGGCCAACGTCCTGACTTTC. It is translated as CASTNRGGRRGANVLTF.

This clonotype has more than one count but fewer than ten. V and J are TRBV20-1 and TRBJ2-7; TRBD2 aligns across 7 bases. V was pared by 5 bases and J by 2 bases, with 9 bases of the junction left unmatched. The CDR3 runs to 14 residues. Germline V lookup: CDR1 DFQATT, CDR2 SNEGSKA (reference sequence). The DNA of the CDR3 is TGCAGTGCTTTAGTAGCGGGTCTCGCCTACGAGCAGTACTTC. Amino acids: CSALVAGLAYEQYF.

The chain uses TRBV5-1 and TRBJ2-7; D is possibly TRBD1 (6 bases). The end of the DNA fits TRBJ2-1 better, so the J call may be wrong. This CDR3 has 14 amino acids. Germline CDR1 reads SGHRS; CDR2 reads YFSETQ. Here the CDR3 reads CASSVRQAHNEQFF. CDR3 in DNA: TGCGCCAGCAGCGTAAGACAGGCCCACAATGAGCAGTTCTTC.